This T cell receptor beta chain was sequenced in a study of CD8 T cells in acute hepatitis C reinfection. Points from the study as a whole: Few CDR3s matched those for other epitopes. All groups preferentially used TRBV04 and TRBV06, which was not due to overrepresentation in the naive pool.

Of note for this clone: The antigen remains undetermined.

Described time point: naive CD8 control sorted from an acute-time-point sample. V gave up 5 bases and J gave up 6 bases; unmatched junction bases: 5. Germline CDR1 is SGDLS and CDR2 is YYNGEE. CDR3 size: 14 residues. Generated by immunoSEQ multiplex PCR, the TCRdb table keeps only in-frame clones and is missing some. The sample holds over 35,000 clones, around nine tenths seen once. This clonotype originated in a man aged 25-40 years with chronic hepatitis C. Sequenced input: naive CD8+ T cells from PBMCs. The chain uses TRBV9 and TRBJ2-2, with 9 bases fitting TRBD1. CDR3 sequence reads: CASSTWTGAGELFF. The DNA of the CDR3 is TGTGCCAGCAGTACCTGGACAGGGGCCGGGGAGCTGTTTTTT. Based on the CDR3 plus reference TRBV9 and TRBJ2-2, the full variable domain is DSGVTQTPKHLITATGQRVTLRCSPRSGDLSVYWYQQSLDQGLQFLIQYYNGEERAKGNILERFSAQQFPDLHSELNLSSLELGDSALYFCASSTWTGAGELFFGEGSRLTVL.